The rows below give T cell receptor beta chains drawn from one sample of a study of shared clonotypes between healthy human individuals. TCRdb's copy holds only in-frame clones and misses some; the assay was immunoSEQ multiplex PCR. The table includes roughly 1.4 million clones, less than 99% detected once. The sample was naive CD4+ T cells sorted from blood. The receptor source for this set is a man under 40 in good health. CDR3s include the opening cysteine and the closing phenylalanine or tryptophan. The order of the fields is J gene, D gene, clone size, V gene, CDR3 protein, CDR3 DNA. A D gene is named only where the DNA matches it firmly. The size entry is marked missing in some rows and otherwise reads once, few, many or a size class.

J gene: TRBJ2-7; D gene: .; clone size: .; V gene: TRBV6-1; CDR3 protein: CASSARTEDYEQYF; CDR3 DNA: TGTGCCAGCAGTGCTCGGACAGAAGACTACGAGCAGTACTTC
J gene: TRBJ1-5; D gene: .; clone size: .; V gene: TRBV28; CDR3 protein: CASIRWADRNQPQHF; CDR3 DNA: TGTGCCAGCATCCGCTGGGCAGATCGCAATCAGCCCCAGCATTTT
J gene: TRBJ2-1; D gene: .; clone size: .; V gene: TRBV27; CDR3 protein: CASSLVGGVVGNEQFF; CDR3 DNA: TGTGCCAGCAGTTTAGTGGGGGGCGTGGTAGGCAATGAGCAGTTCTTC
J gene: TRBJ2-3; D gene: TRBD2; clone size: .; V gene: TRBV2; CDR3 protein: CASRGPGLPRLGWFTDTQYF; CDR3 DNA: TGTGCCAGCAGGGGACCGGGACTACCACGACTGGGTTGGTTCACAGATACGCAGTATTTT
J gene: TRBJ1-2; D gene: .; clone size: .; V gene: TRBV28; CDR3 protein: CASSLSVGKDGYTF; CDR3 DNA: TGTGCCAGCAGTTTATCGGTAGGGAAAGATGGCTACACCTTC
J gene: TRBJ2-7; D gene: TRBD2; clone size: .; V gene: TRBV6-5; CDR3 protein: CASSDSSGGRIEQYF; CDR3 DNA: TGTGCCAGCAGTGACTCAAGCGGGGGGCGGATCGAGCAGTACTTC
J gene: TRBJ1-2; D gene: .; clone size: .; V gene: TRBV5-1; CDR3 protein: CASSFGQLNTNYGYTF; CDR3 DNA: TGCGCCAGCAGCTTTGGACAGCTGAACACTAACTATGGCTACACCTTC
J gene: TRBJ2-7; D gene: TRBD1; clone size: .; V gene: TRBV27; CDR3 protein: CASSGSTGLPYEQYF; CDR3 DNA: TGTGCCAGCAGTGGGTCGACAGGGCTACCTTACGAGCAGTACTTC
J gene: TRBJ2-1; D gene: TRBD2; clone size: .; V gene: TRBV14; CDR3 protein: CASSQDQGRAMYEQFF; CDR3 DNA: TGTGCCAGCAGCCAAGATCAAGGGAGGGCCATGTATGAGCAGTTCTTC
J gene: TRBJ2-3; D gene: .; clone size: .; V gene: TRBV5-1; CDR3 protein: CASSGPRTDTQYF; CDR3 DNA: TGCGCCAGCAGCGGCCCTAGGACAGATACGCAGTATTTT
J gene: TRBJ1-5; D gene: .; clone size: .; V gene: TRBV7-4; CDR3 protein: CASSFLCVLPDNQPQHF; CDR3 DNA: TGTGCCAGCAGCTTTCTTTGCGTCCTCCCGGACAATCAGCCCCAGCATTTT
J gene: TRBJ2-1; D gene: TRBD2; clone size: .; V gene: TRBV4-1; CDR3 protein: CASSPPASGRSMVYEQFF; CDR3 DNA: TGCGCCAGCAGCCCCCCGGCTAGCGGGAGATCCATGGTCTATGAGCAGTTCTTC
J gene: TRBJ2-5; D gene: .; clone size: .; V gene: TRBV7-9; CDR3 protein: CASSSPTSKETQYF; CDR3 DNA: TGTGCCAGCAGCTCACCGACTAGTAAAGAGACCCAGTACTTC
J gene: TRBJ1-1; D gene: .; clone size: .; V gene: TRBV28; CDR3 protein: CASRQQGPTEAFF; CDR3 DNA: TGTGCCAGCAGGCAACAGGGTCCCACTGAAGCTTTCTTT
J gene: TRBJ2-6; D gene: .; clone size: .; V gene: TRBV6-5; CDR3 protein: CASKRGVGANVLTF; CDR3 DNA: TGTGCCAGCAAACGAGGGGTTGGGGCCAACGTCCTGACTTTC
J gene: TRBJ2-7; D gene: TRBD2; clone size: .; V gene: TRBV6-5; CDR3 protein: CASSYVGTSGSEQYF; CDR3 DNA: TGTGCCAGCAGTTACGTAGGTACTAGCGGGAGCGAGCAGTACTTC
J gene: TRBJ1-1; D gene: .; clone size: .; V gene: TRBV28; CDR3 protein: CASSWVGEAFF; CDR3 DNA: TGTGCCAGCAGTTGGGTTGGAGAAGCTTTCTTT
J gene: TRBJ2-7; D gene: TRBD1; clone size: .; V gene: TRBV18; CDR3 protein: CASSPPGTGESYEQYF; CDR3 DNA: TGTGCCAGCTCACCCCCGGGGACAGGGGAATCCTACGAGCAGTACTTC
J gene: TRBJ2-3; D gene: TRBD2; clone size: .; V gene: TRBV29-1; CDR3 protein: CSVDLGTSGSTDTQYF; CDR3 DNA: TGCAGCGTTGATCTCGGGACTAGCGGTAGCACAGATACGCAGTATTTT
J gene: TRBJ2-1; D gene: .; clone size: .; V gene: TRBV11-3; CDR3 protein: CASSLAGSSYNEQFF; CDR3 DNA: TGTGCCAGCAGCTTAGCGGGAAGCTCCTACAATGAGCAGTTCTTC
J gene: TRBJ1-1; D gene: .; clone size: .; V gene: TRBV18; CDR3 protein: CASSPRTDMNTEAFF; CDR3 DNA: TGTGCCAGCTCACCAAGAACGGACATGAACACTGAAGCTTTCTTT
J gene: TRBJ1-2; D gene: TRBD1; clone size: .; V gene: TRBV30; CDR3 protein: CAWTRQGVNYGYTF; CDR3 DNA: TGTGCCTGGACGAGACAGGGGGTTAACTATGGCTACACCTTC
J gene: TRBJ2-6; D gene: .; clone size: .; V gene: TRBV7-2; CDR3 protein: CASSSGGLAGANVLTF; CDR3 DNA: TGTGCCAGCAGCTCCGGGGGGCTGGCTGGGGCCAACGTCCTGACTTTC
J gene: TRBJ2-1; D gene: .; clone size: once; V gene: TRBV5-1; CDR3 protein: CASSGLLADSYNEQFF; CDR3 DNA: TGCGCCAGCAGCGGTCTTTTAGCGGATTCCTACAATGAGCAGTTCTTC
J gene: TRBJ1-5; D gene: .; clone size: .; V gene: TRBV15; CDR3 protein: CATSPPGREQPQHF; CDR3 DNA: TGTGCCACCAGCCCTCCGGGGCGCGAACAGCCCCAGCATTTT
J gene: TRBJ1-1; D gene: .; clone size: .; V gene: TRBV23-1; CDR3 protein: CASSQSFTEMNTEAFF; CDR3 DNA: TGCGCCAGCAGTCAATCTTTTACGGAGATGAACACTGAAGCTTTCTTT
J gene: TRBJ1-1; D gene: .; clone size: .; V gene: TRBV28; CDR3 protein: CASSTGPVNTEAFF; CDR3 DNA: TGTGCCAGCAGTACGGGACCCGTGAACACTGAAGCTTTCTTT
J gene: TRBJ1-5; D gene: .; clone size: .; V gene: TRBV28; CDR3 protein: CASSFRRTNQPQHF; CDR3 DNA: TGTGCCAGCAGTTTTAGGCGGACCAATCAGCCCCAGCATTTT
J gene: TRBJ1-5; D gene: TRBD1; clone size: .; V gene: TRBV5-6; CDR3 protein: CASSIRQGTGNQPQHF; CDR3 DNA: TGTGCCAGCAGCATAAGACAGGGGACGGGCAATCAGCCCCAGCATTTT
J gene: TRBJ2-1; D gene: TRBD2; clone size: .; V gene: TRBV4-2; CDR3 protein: CASSQVGLAGPYNEQFF; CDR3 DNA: TGTGCCAGCAGCCAAGTGGGGTTAGCGGGTCCTTACAATGAGCAGTTCTTC
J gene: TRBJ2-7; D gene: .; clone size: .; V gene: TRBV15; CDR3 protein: CATSNPRGAHEQYF; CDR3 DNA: TGTGCCACCAGCAACCCACGGGGGGCCCACGAGCAGTACTTC
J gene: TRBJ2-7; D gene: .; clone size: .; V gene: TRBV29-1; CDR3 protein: CSARTESYEQYF; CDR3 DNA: TGCAGCGCTCGAACAGAATCCTACGAGCAGTACTTC
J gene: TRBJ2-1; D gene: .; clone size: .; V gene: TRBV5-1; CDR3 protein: CASSLGVGVYNEQFF; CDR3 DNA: TGCGCCAGCAGCTTGGGAGTAGGGGTGTACAATGAGCAGTTCTTC
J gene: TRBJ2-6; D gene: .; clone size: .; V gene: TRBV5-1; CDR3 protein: CATNSLRSGANVLTF; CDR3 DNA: TGCGCCACCAACAGTCTACGCTCTGGGGCCAACGTCCTGACTTTC